Sequencing of this T cell receptor beta chain was carried out in a study of identical twins (dated by TCRdb to the mid-2010s). Turning to the overall study: To test whether fetal clonotypes persist, the study used deep sequencing on TCR alpha and beta repertoires from monozygotic twins, unrelated adults of various ages, and cord blood. Replicate twin experiments were performed at different times using different library preparation protocols to rule out contamination. Beyond this particular receptor, the publication reports: In beta out-of-frame sequences, excess twin sharing was weaker, because having fewer shared sequences lowered the signal-to-noise ratio. Fewer insertions were carried by abundant cord blood beta clonotypes; a weaker similar trend was observed in young adult naive repertoires, while no such trend was observed in memory repertoires. Conclusions relied on cross-sectional statistical analysis, since the same donors could not be followed over many years. Recombination models systematically underestimated out-of-frame TCR alpha sharing in monozygotic twins but agreed with sharing between unrelated individuals. Out-of-frame TCR alpha sequences shared between twins showed an excess of low generation-probability sequences compared with coincidental sharing between unrelated individuals. Invariant T cells such as MAIT and iNKT could partly confound zero-insertion analyses, although diverse VJ usage argued against such confounding for most clonotypes.

Libraries were made using 5' RACE. The instrument given in TCRdb is Illumina HiSeq 2000. Template switching added a universal primer binding site, and the final cDNA carried a unique molecular identifier that allowed TCR cDNA molecules to be counted accurately. First-strand cDNA for TCR alpha and beta chains was synthesized from specific primers in the conserved constant-segment region. To control for contamination, every cDNA library carried two barcodes: a SMART-Mk sample barcode plus Illumina barcodes. Two successive PCR steps introduced TruSeq adapter sequences along with Illumina sample barcodes. The Illumina HiSeq platform was used with custom primers to sequence TCR alpha and beta cDNA libraries. Processing in the source paper ran as follows. Unique molecular identifiers were extracted from raw reads with MiGEC, and CDR3 positions were determined with MiXCR. For each individual, recombination models were inferred using an EM algorithm with the repgenHMM and IGoR tools. Shared clonotype analysis was performed with the tcR package in R, normalizing sharing by the product of cloneset sizes. To study raw recombination free of thymic and clonal selection effects, out-of-frame nonproductive sequences were analyzed. In TCRdb, the public reads were trimmed at Q25 with fastp and aligned with MiXCR, with productive beta chains retained. Under each unique CDR3 protein, matching rows form one entry showing the most common genes and DNA. It is TCRdb's table, rather than the study itself, that gives the V and J calls and clone size. Present in this sample are more than 400,000 distinct CDR3 sequences, around 15% of which were seen just once. 0.35% to 0.45% of the sample rests with the top ten.

In its sample, this clonotype was seen many times. Its antigen target is currently unknown. No qualities accompany the bases; no much larger clone lies one base away. The CDR3 spans 15 residues, from the cysteine through the phenylalanine. Only the CDR3 DNA is retained, 45 bases long and in frame from the first base. V and J are trimmed by 6 bases and 1 base, and the gene matches miss 7 bases of the junction. All donors were healthy Caucasians. Three pairs of female monozygotic twins, all aged about 18 to 29 years, made up the twin cohort. Positive isolation kits from Invitrogen were used to isolate CD4+ and CD8+ T cell populations. These data also featured in a second study, about yellow fever vaccine responses in identical twins. The second paper further reports: The authors reported that the T cell response to vaccination in identical twins appeared partly convergent and partly personalized. In the study, vaccine-responding T cell clones were precisely tracked in identical twins.

The specimen was CD4+ T cells sorted from blood. In this chain, TRBV12-3 or TRBV12-4 is recombined with TRBJ1-1, with TRBD1 matching 8 junction bases. The sequence was collected from a young woman in good health. The bases read TGTGCCAGCAGGGAGCGGACAGGGACGAACACTGAAGCTTTCTTT. Protein translation: CASRERTGTNTEAFF.